Listed below are T cell receptor beta chains from one sample, sequenced in a study of post-analysis software for immune sequencing data. TCRdb redid the calling of the PCR reads with MiXCR, one entry per CDR3 protein. The sample includes some 890,000 distinct CDR3 sequences, approximately 53% of them seen just once. The material sequenced was blood. These receptors came from a girl aged 10 to 17 with multiple sclerosis. Both conserved end residues are part of each CDR3. Each record gives: clone size, J gene, D gene, V gene, CDR3 protein, CDR3 DNA. A D gene is named only where the DNA matches it firmly. Not all rows give a size; the values are once, few, many and, for expanded clones, a class.

clone size: .
J gene: TRBJ2-7
D gene: TRBD1
V gene: TRBV7-9
CDR3 protein: CASSLPGQGVDEQYF
CDR3 DNA: TGTGCCAGCAGCCTTCCGGGACAGGGTGTCGACGAGCAGTACTTC

clone size: few
J gene: TRBJ1-1
D gene: .
V gene: TRBV4-2
CDR3 protein: CASSQVKNTEAFF
CDR3 DNA: TGTGCCAGCAGCCAAGTCAAGAACACTGAAGCTTTCTTT

clone size: .
J gene: TRBJ1-2
D gene: .
V gene: TRBV6-6
CDR3 protein: CASSTQSTDGYTF
CDR3 DNA: TGTGCCAGCAGTACTCAGTCGACAGATGGCTACACCTTC

clone size: .
J gene: TRBJ2-1
D gene: .
V gene: TRBV6-2/TRBV6-3
CDR3 protein: CASTRGGRANNEQFF
CDR3 DNA: TGTGCCAGCACCAGGGGTGGGAGGGCCAACAATGAGCAGTTCTTC

clone size: .
J gene: TRBJ2-7
D gene: TRBD2
V gene: TRBV20-1
CDR3 protein: CSTRDQAGVFDEQYF
CDR3 DNA: TGCAGTACTAGAGATCAAGCGGGAGTGTTCGACGAGCAGTACTTC

clone size: few
J gene: TRBJ2-1
D gene: .
V gene: TRBV5-1
CDR3 protein: CASSLGADEQFF
CDR3 DNA: TGCGCCAGCAGCTTGGGTGCGGATGAGCAGTTCTTC

clone size: few
J gene: TRBJ2-3
D gene: TRBD2
V gene: TRBV20-1
CDR3 protein: CSARDGTREDTQYF
CDR3 DNA: TGCAGTGCTAGAGACGGGACTAGAGAAGATACGCAGTATTTT

clone size: .
J gene: TRBJ2-5
D gene: TRBD1
V gene: TRBV9
CDR3 protein: CASSVAPTGGETRYF
CDR3 DNA: TGTGCCAGCAGCGTAGCCCCGACAGGGGGAGAGACCCGGTACTTC

clone size: few
J gene: TRBJ2-2
D gene: .
V gene: TRBV7-9
CDR3 protein: CASSLEGPGELFF
CDR3 DNA: TGTGCCAGCAGCCTAGAAGGGCCCGGGGAGCTGTTTTTT

clone size: once
J gene: TRBJ2-1
D gene: TRBD1
V gene: TRBV6-6
CDR3 protein: CASSYSQGASYNEQFF
CDR3 DNA: TGTGCCAGCAGTTACTCGCAGGGGGCGTCCTACAATGAGCAGTTCTTC

clone size: few
J gene: TRBJ2-7
D gene: .
V gene: TRBV29-1
CDR3 protein: CSVEDNVAYEQYF
CDR3 DNA: TGCAGCGTTGAAGATAACGTAGCCTACGAGCAGTACTTC

clone size: .
J gene: TRBJ2-2
D gene: .
V gene: TRBV7-9
CDR3 protein: CASSKPGLHTGELFF
CDR3 DNA: TGTGCCAGCAGCAAACCGGGACTCCACACCGGGGAGCTGTTTTTT

clone size: .
J gene: TRBJ2-5
D gene: .
V gene: TRBV2
CDR3 protein: CASSELRASSETQYF
CDR3 DNA: TGTGCCAGCAGTGAATTAAGGGCCTCAAGTGAGACCCAGTACTTC

clone size: .
J gene: TRBJ2-3
D gene: .
V gene: TRBV15
CDR3 protein: CATSRGRTPGTDTQYF
CDR3 DNA: TGTGCCACCAGCAGGGGCCGGACCCCTGGCACAGATACGCAGTATTTT

clone size: few
J gene: TRBJ2-3
D gene: TRBD2
V gene: TRBV9
CDR3 protein: CASSPILFASGTTDTQYF
CDR3 DNA: TGTGCCAGCAGCCCTATCCTTTTCGCTAGCGGGACGACAGATACGCAGTATTTT

clone size: .
J gene: TRBJ2-2
D gene: .
V gene: TRBV3-1
CDR3 protein: CASSHGGPAAGELFF
CDR3 DNA: TGTGCCAGCAGCCATGGGGGCCCGGCGGCCGGGGAGCTGTTTTTT

clone size: .
J gene: TRBJ1-2
D gene: .
V gene: TRBV10-3
CDR3 protein: CAISDVGTFSGGYTF
CDR3 DNA: TGTGCCATCAGTGACGTAGGGACGTTCTCGGGTGGCTACACCTTC

clone size: .
J gene: TRBJ2-7
D gene: TRBD2
V gene: TRBV15
CDR3 protein: CATSTTSGSYEQYF
CDR3 DNA: TGTGCCACCAGCACGACTAGCGGGAGCTACGAGCAGTACTTC

clone size: many
J gene: TRBJ2-7
D gene: TRBD2
V gene: TRBV20-1
CDR3 protein: CSARSLAGGSYEQYF
CDR3 DNA: TGCAGTGCTCGGAGCCTAGCGGGGGGTAGCTACGAGCAGTACTTC

clone size: .
J gene: TRBJ2-7
D gene: .
V gene: TRBV7-3
CDR3 protein: CASSLNRANEQYF
CDR3 DNA: TGTGCCAGCAGCTTAAACAGGGCTAACGAGCAGTACTTC

clone size: .
J gene: TRBJ2-4
D gene: .
V gene: TRBV6-1
CDR3 protein: CASSEGGAGKNIQYF
CDR3 DNA: TGTGCCAGCAGTGAAGGGGGGGCCGGTAAGAACATTCAGTACTTC